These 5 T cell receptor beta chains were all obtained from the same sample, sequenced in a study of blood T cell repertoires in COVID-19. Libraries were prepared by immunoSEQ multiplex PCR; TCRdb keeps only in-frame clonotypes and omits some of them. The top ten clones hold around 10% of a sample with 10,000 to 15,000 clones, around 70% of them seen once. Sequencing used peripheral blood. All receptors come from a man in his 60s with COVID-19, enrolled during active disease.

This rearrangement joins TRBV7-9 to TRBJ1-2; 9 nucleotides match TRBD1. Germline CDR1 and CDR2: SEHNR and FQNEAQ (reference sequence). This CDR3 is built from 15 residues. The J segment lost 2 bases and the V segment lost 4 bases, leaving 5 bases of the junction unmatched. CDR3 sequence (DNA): TGTGCCAGCAGCTCGACCGGGACAGGGAACTATGGCTACACCTTC. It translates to CASSSTGTGNYGYTF.

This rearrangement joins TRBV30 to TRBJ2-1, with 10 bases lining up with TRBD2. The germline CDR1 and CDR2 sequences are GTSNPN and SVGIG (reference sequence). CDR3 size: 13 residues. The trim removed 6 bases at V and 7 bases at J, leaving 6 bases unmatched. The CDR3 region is CACKRGGYNEQFF. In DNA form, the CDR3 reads TGTGCCTGTAAGCGGGGGGGGTATAATGAGCAGTTCTTC.

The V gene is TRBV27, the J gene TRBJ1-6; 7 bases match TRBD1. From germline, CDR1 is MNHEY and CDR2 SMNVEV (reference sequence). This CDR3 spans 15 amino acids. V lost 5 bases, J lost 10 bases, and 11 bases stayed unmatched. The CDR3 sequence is CASSPRDRVSSPLHF. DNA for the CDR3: TGTGCCAGCAGTCCCCGCGACAGGGTTTCATCACCCCTCCACTTT.

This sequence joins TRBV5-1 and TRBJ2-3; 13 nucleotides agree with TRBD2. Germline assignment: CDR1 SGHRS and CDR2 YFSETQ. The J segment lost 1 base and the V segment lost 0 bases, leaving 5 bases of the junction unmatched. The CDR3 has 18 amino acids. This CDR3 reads CASSLGTSGSWGTDTQYF. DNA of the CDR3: TGCGCCAGCAGCTTGGGGACTAGCGGGAGTTGGGGCACAGATACGCAGTATTTT.

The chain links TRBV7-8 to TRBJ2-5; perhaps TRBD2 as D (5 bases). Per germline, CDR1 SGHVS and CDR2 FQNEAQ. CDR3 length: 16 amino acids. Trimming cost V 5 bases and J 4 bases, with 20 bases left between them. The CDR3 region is CASSPLPEGIGETQYF. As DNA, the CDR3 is TGTGCCAGCAGCCCGTTACCCGAGGGAATTGGAGAGACCCAGTACTTC.